This entry features one TCR beta chain sequence. Antigen: not known. The data stem from a study of graft-versus-host responses after intestinal transplantation. Overall study context: Every recipient had anti-thymocyte globulin induction and approximately three years of tacrolimus plus steroids.

The CDR3 runs to 13 residues. In germline, CDR1 is GTSNPN, CDR2 SVGIG (reference sequence). Trimming removed 7 bases from V and 0 bases from J; junction bases left unmatched: 3. Some clones are missing from TCRdb's copy, which holds only in-frame ones; the method was immunoSEQ multiplex PCR. The top ten clones hold more than 0.15% of a sample with approximately 89,000 clones, about 94% of them seen once. Regarding the study as a whole: Some GvH clones appeared in ileal mucosa or blood before recipient bone marrow. HvG clone declines early post-transplant were associated with peak circulating GvH levels.

The clonotype was recovered from a human donor who received an intestinal transplant. The sample consisted of unstimulated CD4+ T cells sorted from spleen or lymph node cells, taken before intestinal transplant. This chain uses TRBV30 with TRBJ2-1; 7 nucleotides match TRBD2. The CDR3 DNA reads TGTGCCTCCCAGCGGGACTCCTACAATGAGCAGTTCTTC. Translating gives CASQRDSYNEQFF.